Presented here are 28 T cell receptor beta chains from one specimen sequenced in a study of shared clonotypes between healthy human individuals (dated by TCRdb to 2020 to 2022). Libraries were prepared through the immunoSEQ multiplex PCR assay. The source is immuneACCESS, and TCRdb retained only in-frame sequences with V and J called. Part of the clones is not carried over; for the studies checked, unresolved V genes explain less than half of this, and the remainder is unexplained. This sample comprises nearly 750,000 clones, roughly 72% of them detected only once. The ten most abundant clones make up less than 2% of the sample. Sequenced sample: memory CD4+ T cells sorted from blood. What the cell subset or site label conveys for this sample: CD45RA-negative fraction. The receptors stem from a woman between 25 and 40 years old in good health.

The J gene is TRBJ2-7, the V gene TRBV6-5, with TRBD1 matching 7 bases. J gave up 7 bases and V 5 bases, and 8 bases lay outside the gene matches. The germline V gene encodes CDR1 MNHEY and CDR2 SVGAGI. CDR3 length equals 13 residues. In DNA, the CDR3 is TGTGCCAGCAGTACTACAGGGGTACGAGAGCAGTACTTC. It encodes CASSTTGVREQYF.

This clone was found many times. The chain recombines TRBV27 with TRBJ1-4, with TRBD1 matching over 7 bases. There are 17 residues in the CDR3. Germline assignment: CDR1 MNHEY and CDR2 SMNVEV (reference sequence). J was trimmed by 1 base and V by 5 bases; bases with no gene match: 10. CDR3 nucleotides: TGTGCCAGCAGTACCCGACAGGGTACCTTAACTAATGAAAAACTGTTTTTT. Its translation: CASSTRQGTLTNEKLFF.

The V and J genes are TRBV28 and TRBJ1-5; TRBD1 might be the D (5 bases). V was trimmed by 6 bases and J by 0 bases, leaving 15 bases between them. Germline lookup yields CDR1 MDHEN and CDR2 SYDVKM. This CDR3 has 16 residues. The CDR3 sequence is CASRVTAIYSNQPQHF. The CDR3 region has the DNA TGTGCCAGCAGGGTGACAGCGATCTATAGCAATCAGCCCCAGCATTTT.

The chain's CDR3 is CAIGQGGNKPQHF. CDR3 DNA sequence: TGTGCCATAGGACAGGGGGGCAATAAACCCCAGCATTTT. This chain uses TRBV10-3 with TRBJ1-5; 10 bases fit TRBD1. CDR1 is ENHRY, CDR2 SYGVKD, per germline. V gave up 9 bases and J gave up 10 bases; unmatched junction bases: 9. The CDR3 totals 13 residues.

The chain joins TRBV19 to TRBJ2-3; no clear D gene. With 5 bases removed from V and 0 bases from J, the gap between germline ends came to 18 bases. This CDR3 is 17 amino acids long. Germline CDR1 reads LNHDA; CDR2 reads SQIVND (reference sequence). The CDR3 region has the DNA TGTGCCAGTAGTGCACCGTATCACGCGGCTAGCACAGATACGCAGTATTTT. Amino acid sequence: CASSAPYHAASTDTQYF.

This clone has just one count. In the same sample, other DNA sequences code for this CDR3. This chain links TRBV28 with TRBJ1-2, with D possibly TRBD1 on 5 matching bases. This CDR3 is 14 amino acids long. CDR1 is MDHEN, CDR2 SYDVKM, per germline. The V end was cut by 5 bases, the J end by 4 bases, with 14 bases between. CDR3 bases: TGTGCCAGCAGTCCCCCCGGGGGACCCTATGGCTACACCTTC. Translation gives CASSPPGGPYGYTF.

Notes on this clone: This CDR3 is also generated by other DNA sequences in the sample. J is TRBJ2-7 and V is TRBV11-2; D ambiguous. Trimming left V 1 base short and J 3 bases short, with 7 bases between. The CDR3 extends over 13 amino acids. Germline CDR1 is SGHAT and CDR2 is FQNNGV. CDR3 DNA: TGTGCCAGCAGCTTAGGCAATAACTACGAGCAGTACTTC. It is translated as CASSLGNNYEQYF.

The chain employs TRBV6-1 and TRBJ1-1; TRBD1 agrees at 7 bases. The V gene end was trimmed by 6 bases and the J gene end by 4 bases; junction bases not matched to a gene: 5. Germline CDR1 reads MNHNS; CDR2 reads SASEGT. This CDR3 is built from 13 residues. CDR3 sequence reads: CASSQGEITEAFF. CDR3 nucleotide sequence: TGTGCCAGCAGCCAGGGGGAGATCACTGAAGCTTTCTTT.

Turning to this clone: Other DNA sequences of this sample code for an identical CDR3. This sequence joins TRBV20-1 and TRBJ2-5; no definite D call. Per germline, CDR1 DFQATT and CDR2 SNEGSKA (reference sequence). V lost 3 bases and J 4 bases, leaving 6 bases between the germline ends. This CDR3 has 11 residues. The CDR3 spells CSARRSETQYF. In DNA form, the CDR3 reads TGCAGTGCTAGGCGTTCAGAGACCCAGTACTTC.

Note on this clone: At the DNA level, this CDR3 is encoded by other sequences in the same sample as well. J is TRBJ1-4 and V is TRBV4-1, with D perhaps matching TRBD1 (5 bases). The V gene's germline CDR1 is MGHRA and CDR2 YSYEKL. Trimming cost V 3 bases and J 1 base, with 9 bases left between them. This CDR3 contains 15 residues. The CDR3, as DNA: TGCGCCAGCAGCCAGGACCAGGGAACTAATGAAAAACTGTTTTTT. It encodes CASSQDQGTNEKLFF.

As to this clone: Other DNA variants within this sample encode the same CDR3. The chain recombines TRBV5-1 with TRBJ1-1; D uncertain. The ends were cut back, 2 bases at V and 0 bases at J, with 5 bases in the middle. Germline V gene lookup returns CDR1 SGHRS and CDR2 YFSETQ. The CDR3 covers 13 residues. For the CDR3, the DNA is TGCGCCAGCAGCTTTATGGTGAACACTGAAGCTTTCTTT. Translating it yields CASSFMVNTEAFF.

The chain combines TRBV7-9 with TRBJ1-4; D gene uncertain. Germline CDR1 is SEHNR and CDR2 is FQNEAQ (reference sequence). V was cut by 5 bases and J by 3 bases, with 13 bases left in between. The CDR3 loop spans 15 amino acids. The CDR3 here is CASSNVAGSNEKLFF. CDR3 in DNA: TGTGCCAGCAGCAACGTCGCGGGTTCTAATGAAAAACTGTTTTTT.

CDR3: CASSIQDTPMGTQYF. CDR3 in DNA: TGTGCCAGTAGTATTCAGGACACCCCGATGGGGACCCAGTACTTC. The chain links TRBV19 to TRBJ2-5; D is perhaps TRBD1 (5 bases). CDR1 and CDR2 from the germline V gene are LNHDA and SQIVND (reference sequence). V gave up 3 bases and J gave up 7 bases, with 18 bases separating them. The CDR3 contains 15 residues.

J is TRBJ2-7 and V is TRBV21-1; the tabulated D call, TRBD1, remains unverified against the DNA. TRBV21-1 is a documented pseudogene. CDR3 size: 13 residues. CDR3 sequence reads: CASSMDRGFEQYF. In nucleotides, the CDR3 is TGTGCCAGCAGCATGGACAGGGGCTTCGAGCAGTACTTC.

The rearrangement links TRBV28 to TRBJ2-1; D is perhaps TRBD1 or TRBD2 (6 bases each). Per the germline V gene, CDR1 is MDHEN and CDR2 is SYDVKM. Trimming removed 6 bases at V and 3 bases at J, with 15 bases between. This CDR3 is 15 amino acids long. The CDR3 sequence: CASRPNREDYNEQFF. CDR3 in DNA: TGTGCCAGCAGACCCAACAGGGAGGACTACAATGAGCAGTTCTTC.

The rearrangement uses TRBV11-3 and TRBJ2-2; perhaps TRBD2 as D (5 bases). CDR3 size: 16 residues. With 2 bases removed from V and 0 bases from J, the gap between germline ends came to 10 bases. Germline lookup yields CDR1 SGHNT and CDR2 YENEEA. CDR3 bases: TGTGCCAGCAGCTTATTATCCGGGGCGAACACCGGGGAGCTGTTTTTT. This encodes CASSLLSGANTGELFF.

The V and J genes are TRBV21-1 and TRBJ2-3. TRBV21-1 is tagged as a pseudogene. The CDR3 contains 15 residues. As DNA, the CDR3 is TGTGCCAGCAGCCCCCGGGACGATAACACAGATACGCAGTATTTT. Encoded protein: CASSPRDDNTDTQYF.

This clone was recorded a few times. This rearrangement joins TRBV6-1 to TRBJ2-6; perhaps TRBD1 as D (5 bases). Trimming pared 4 bases from V and 0 bases from J, leaving 7 bases between. CDR1 MNHNS and CDR2 SASEGT come from the germline V gene. The CDR3 totals 15 residues. The CDR3 loop is CASSVGVSGANVLTF. In DNA, the CDR3 is TGTGCCAGCAGTGTAGGGGTCTCTGGGGCCAACGTCCTGACTTTC.

The V and J genes are TRBV5-1 and TRBJ1-1; TRBD1 is a possible D gene (6 bases). The germline V gene encodes CDR1 SGHRS and CDR2 YFSETQ. Trimming pared 3 bases from V and 0 bases from J, leaving 9 bases between. The CDR3 covers 14 residues. CDR3 protein: CASSSRDMNTEAFF. In DNA form, the CDR3 reads TGCGCCAGCAGCTCCAGGGACATGAACACTGAAGCTTTCTTT.

In its sample, this clone was seen once. The rearrangement joins TRBV13 to TRBJ2-7; 7 bases are shared with TRBD2. Unmatched junction bases numbered 14, after V lost 5 bases and J lost 4 bases. CDR1 PRHDT and CDR2 FYEKMQ come from the germline V gene (reference sequence). CDR3 length: 16 residues. The CDR3 region is CASSPPISSGAYEQYF. Written as DNA, the CDR3 is TGTGCCAGCAGCCCCCCTATTTCTAGCGGAGCTTACGAGCAGTACTTC. Using reference TRBV13 and TRBJ2-7 for the parts outside the CDR3, the full variable domain is AAGVIQSPRHLIKEKRETATLKCYPIPRHDTVYWYQQGPGQDPQFLISFYEKMQSDKGSIPDRFSAQQFSDYHSELNMSSLELGDSALYFCASSPPISSGAYEQYFGPGTRLTVT.

V and J are TRBV11-2 and TRBJ2-7, with 12 bases identical to TRBD1. The CDR3 covers 19 residues. The germline V gene has CDR1 SGHAT and CDR2 FQNNGV. With 5 bases clipped from V and 3 bases from J, the junction kept 17 bases outside the gene matches. CDR3 amino acids: CASSQPRDRGRLWLYEQYF. The CDR3 nucleotides are TGTGCCAGCAGCCAACCTCGGGACAGGGGGCGCCTTTGGCTCTACGAGCAGTACTTC.

The genes are TRBV15 and TRBJ2-7; 9 nucleotides match TRBD2. Germline V gene lookup returns CDR1 LNHNV and CDR2 YYDKDF (reference sequence). The junction had 17 bases not matched to a gene; V was cut back by 5 bases and J by 9 bases. This CDR3 has 16 residues. The CDR3 is CATSELAAAGGFGQYF. The CDR3 DNA is TGTGCCACCAGCGAACTCGCCGCAGCGGGAGGTTTCGGGCAGTACTTC.

The chain joins TRBV5-1 to TRBJ2-7; 7 positions agree with TRBD2. The germline gives CDR1 SGHRS, CDR2 YFSETQ. Losses at the gene ends were 7 bases for V and 7 bases for J; bases not matched to a gene: 8. This CDR3 spans 12 amino acids. The CDR3: CASRGDWREQYF. The CDR3 DNA is TGCGCCAGCCGGGGGGATTGGAGGGAGCAGTACTTC.

This clone was counted many times. The genes are TRBV7-6 and TRBJ2-2; D possibly corresponds to TRBD2 (5 bases). CDR1 and CDR2 from the germline V gene are SGHVS and FNYEAQ. The germline V and J ends were trimmed by 4 bases and 0 bases, with 9 bases remaining between them. CDR3 length: 15 residues. In DNA, the CDR3 is TGTGCCAGCAGCTCCGGGATTCCGAACACCGGGGAGCTGTTTTTT. Residues: CASSSGIPNTGELFF. Together with reference TRBV7-6 and TRBJ2-2, the CDR3 gives the full variable domain: GAGVSQSPRYKVTKRGQDVALRCDPISGHVSLYWYRQALGQGPEFLTYFNYEAQQDKSGLPNDRFSAERPEGSISTLTIQRTEQRDSAMYRCASSSGIPNTGELFFGEGSRLTVL.

In the case of this clone: One base away lies a much larger clone, so this may be a sequencing read error. V is TRBV11-1 and J is TRBJ2-6; D possibly corresponds to TRBD2 (5 bases). The CDR3 spans 18 residues. V shed 5 bases and J shed 1 base, with 18 bases lying between them. CDR1 and CDR2 from the germline V gene are SGHAT and FQDESV (reference sequence). Here the CDR3 reads CASSQNSHGESGANVLTF. The CDR3 nucleotides read TGTGCCAGCAGCCAAAACAGTCACGGGGAATCTGGGGCCAACGTCCTGACTTTC.

This clone occurred once. This chain connects TRBV15 to TRBJ2-1; tentatively, D is TRBD1 (5 bases). CDR1 is LNHNV, CDR2 YYDKDF, per germline (reference sequence). The CDR3 contains 15 residues. Trimming pared 1 base from V and 4 bases from J, leaving 11 bases between. The CDR3 loop reads CATSRVQGQYNEQFF. DNA of the CDR3: TGTGCCACCAGCAGAGTTCAGGGCCAATACAATGAGCAGTTCTTC.

The genes are TRBV2 and TRBJ2-2, with 10 bases fitting TRBD2. This CDR3 region has 14 residues. Germline CDR1 is SNHLY and CDR2 is FYNNEI. V trimming: 8 bases; J trimming: 7 bases; junction bases outside the gene matches: 7. The CDR3 here is CASSASGSIGELFF. DNA for the CDR3: TGTGCCAGCTCGGCTAGCGGGAGCATCGGGGAGCTGTTTTTT.

In this sample, this clone turned up a few times. The CDR3 region is CASSSNRRLAGGGEQYF. In nucleotides, the CDR3 is TGTGCCAGCAGTTCCAATCGAAGACTAGCGGGAGGTGGCGAGCAGTACTTC. The genes are TRBV28 and TRBJ2-7, with TRBD2 matching 13 bases. Germline CDR1 reads MDHEN; CDR2 reads SYDVKM. The CDR3 is 17 amino acids. With 4 bases clipped from V and 6 bases from J, the junction kept 12 bases outside the gene matches.